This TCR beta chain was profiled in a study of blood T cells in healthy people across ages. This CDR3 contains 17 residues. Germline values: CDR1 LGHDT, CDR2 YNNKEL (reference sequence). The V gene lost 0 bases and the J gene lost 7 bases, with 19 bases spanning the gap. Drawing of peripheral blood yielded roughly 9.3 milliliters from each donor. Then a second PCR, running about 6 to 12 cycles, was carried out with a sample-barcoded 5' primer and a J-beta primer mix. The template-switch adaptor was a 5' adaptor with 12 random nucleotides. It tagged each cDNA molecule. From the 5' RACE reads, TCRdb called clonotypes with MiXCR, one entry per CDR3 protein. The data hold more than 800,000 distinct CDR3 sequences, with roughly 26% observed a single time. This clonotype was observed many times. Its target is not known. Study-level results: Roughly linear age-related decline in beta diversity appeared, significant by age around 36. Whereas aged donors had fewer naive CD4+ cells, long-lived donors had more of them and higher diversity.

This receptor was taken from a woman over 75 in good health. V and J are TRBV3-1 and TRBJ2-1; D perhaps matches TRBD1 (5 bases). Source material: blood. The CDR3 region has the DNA TGTGCCAGCAGCCAAGACATGGGGCTTCTCTACCCTAATGAGCAGTTCTTC. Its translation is CASSQDMGLLYPNEQFF.